The present entry profiles one T cell receptor beta chain with its context. The V end lost 6 bases, the J end lost 3 bases, and 8 bases lay between the germline ends. The CDR3 is made up of 12 amino acids. The record originates from a study of control samples from healthy donors and cancer patients. Assay: immunoSEQ multiplex PCR; the TCRdb copy retains only in-frame clones and omits some. The sample has about 190,000 clones, and its top ten clones hold approximately 2.2%. The chain recombines TRBV12-3 or TRBV12-4 with TRBJ1-1; D possibly corresponds to TRBD1 (5 bases). The sequenced material came from blood. The TCR was taken from a woman in her 30s in good health. CDR3 nucleotides: TGTGCCAGCAGCTGGGGGTACACTGAAGCTTTCTTT. Its protein product is CASSWGYTEAFF.